The TCR beta chain under discussion was sequenced for a study of monozygotic twins with inflammatory bowel disease. Concerning this clonotype itself: The target antigen is unknown.

Study-wide points: Resolution of different T cell subtypes was not achieved.

There are 16 residues in the CDR3. Germline assignment: CDR1 MGHRA and CDR2 YSYEKL. Eight separate reactions for every sample produced the cDNA. TCRdb reworked the 5' RACE reads into one entry per CDR3 protein, no DNA. This table lists approximately 420,000 distinct CDR3 sequences. The rearrangement links TRBV4-1 to TRBJ2-3; the TCRdb call, TRBD1, lacks DNA for checking. Material for sequencing was blood. The source of this sequence is a human donor with ulcerative colitis or Crohn's disease, or a healthy co-twin of an affected twin (not recorded which). CDR3 in amino acids: CASSQENTLGADTQYF.